The 16 T cell receptor beta chains below were found in one sample sequenced in a study of response to subunit inactivated influenza vaccine. TCRdb reprocessed the RT-PCR reads with MiXCR, giving one entry per CDR3 protein. The table records over 400,000 distinct CDR3 sequences, approximately 12% of them present only once. The sample in question was PBMCs from blood, obtained 45 days after vaccination. The receptors come from a man between 50 and 59 years old who received an inactivated influenza vaccine.

This clonotype came up a few times. This chain joins TRBV4-3 and TRBJ1-6; D may be TRBD1 (6 bases). Looked up from germline, CDR1 is LGHNA and CDR2 is YSLEER. The CDR3 loop spans 15 amino acids. V was trimmed by 0 bases and J by 9 bases, leaving 12 bases between them. The DNA of the CDR3 is TGCGCCAGCAGCCAAGATCCCCACAGGGCTTCACCCCTCCACTTT. Translation: CASSQDPHRASPLHF.

The V gene is TRBV30, the J gene TRBJ2-1; D possibly corresponds to TRBD2 (6 bases). In germline, CDR1 is GTSNPN, CDR2 SVGIG (reference sequence). V dropped 7 bases and J dropped 0 bases, with 16 bases sitting between them. The CDR3 extends over 15 amino acids. In nucleotides, the CDR3 is TGTGCCTCCGACGGGAGCGAACGCTCCTACAATGAGCAGTTCTTC. The encoded protein is CASDGSERSYNEQFF.

At least ten counts were recorded for this clonotype. The rearrangement joins TRBV20-1 to TRBJ2-3; D gene uncertain. V was clipped by 2 bases and J by 2 bases, with 5 bases between them. The CDR3 spans 12 residues. Germline CDR1 and CDR2: DFQATT and SNEGSKA (reference sequence). CDR3 in amino acids: CSARLITDTQYF. CDR3 in DNA: TGCAGTGCTAGACTAATCACAGATACGCAGTATTTT.

V is TRBV7-9 and J is TRBJ1-2; D perhaps matches TRBD1 (5 bases). The germline gives CDR1 SEHNR, CDR2 FQNEAQ (reference sequence). The CDR3 runs to 13 residues. Trimming took off 5 bases at V and 3 bases at J, with 10 bases between the two ends. The CDR3, as DNA: TGTGCCAGCAGCCTGGACACGGACTATGGCTACACCTTC. This gives the protein CASSLDTDYGYTF.

The V gene is TRBV21-1, the J gene TRBJ2-5; the table's TRBD1 call for D was not verified on the DNA. TRBV21-1 is marked as a pseudogene. This CDR3 spans 17 amino acids. In nucleotides, the CDR3 is TGTGCCAGCAGCAAAGTGAGGTTCATCGGGGGCGGGGAGACCCAGTACTTC. This codes for CASSKVRFIGGGETQYF.

This chain uses TRBV7-6 with TRBJ2-7, with D possibly matching TRBD1 (7 bases). Germline CDR1 and CDR2: SGHVS and FNYEAQ. This CDR3 contains 14 residues. V lost 3 bases and J 6 bases, leaving 15 bases between the germline ends. The CDR3 nucleotides are TGTGCCAGCAGCTTGGCAGGGGGGTCATCCGAGCAGTACTTC. This encodes CASSLAGGSSEQYF.

This clonotype was observed a few times. J is TRBJ2-7 and V is TRBV9; TRBD2 matches at 8 bases. V lost 0 bases and J lost 7; bases outside the gene matches: 6. There are 14 residues in the CDR3. CDR1 SGDLS and CDR2 YYNGEE come from the germline V gene. This CDR3 reads CASSVEAGAGEQYF. The CDR3 DNA reads TGTGCCAGCAGCGTAGAAGCGGGAGCGGGAGAGCAGTACTTC.

The chain has TRBV6-1 and TRBJ1-5; 8 bases align to TRBD1. CDR3 length: 17 residues. Trimming took 6 bases from V and 2 from J; bases not matched to a gene: 12. Germline V gene sequence: CDR1 MNHNS, CDR2 SASEGT. The CDR3 nucleotides are TGTGCCAGCAGCCAGGGGGCCCTTTTATTCGGCAATCAGCCCCAGCATTTT. Translation gives CASSQGALLFGNQPQHF.

This clonotype was picked up many times. The chain combines TRBV4-1 with TRBJ2-3; D tentatively reads TRBD1 or TRBD2 (6 bases each). V was pared by 1 base and J by 4 bases, with 15 bases between. The CDR3 extends over 16 amino acids. The germline V gene has CDR1 MGHRA and CDR2 YSYEKL. DNA for the CDR3: TGCGCCAGCAGCCAAGGGGAGTGGGGGGCATCAGATACGCAGTATTTT. Translation: CASSQGEWGASDTQYF.

This clonotype was seen only a few times. The chain links TRBV5-1 to TRBJ2-5; 7 positions match TRBD1. The CDR3 has 15 residues. The V segment lost 4 bases and the J segment 2 bases; nucleotides outside the gene matches: 8. Germline assignment: CDR1 SGHRS and CDR2 YFSETQ. The CDR3 loop reads CASSLGTAIQETQYF. In DNA, the CDR3 is TGCGCCAGCAGCCTCGGGACAGCCATTCAAGAGACCCAGTACTTC.

This clonotype was seen only a few times. The chain joins TRBV7-9 to TRBJ2-1; 8 bases map to TRBD2. The CDR3 length is 13 residues. J gave up 5 bases and V 8 bases, and 5 bases lay outside the gene matches. The germline gives CDR1 SEHNR, CDR2 FQNEAQ (reference sequence). The DNA of the CDR3 is TGTGCCAGCCAAACCGGGGGGGACAATGAGCAGTTCTTC. Protein product: CASQTGGDNEQFF.

V is TRBV7-8 and J is TRBJ1-1; D might be TRBD1 (5 bases). CDR1 is SGHVS and CDR2 is FQNEAQ in the germline V gene. Trimming took 1 base from V and 4 from J, leaving 13 bases between them. CDR3 length equals 15 residues. The CDR3 coding sequence is TGTGCCAGCAGCTTAGGGACCGCGAGGGGCACTGAAGCTTTCTTT. This sequence encodes CASSLGTARGTEAFF.

This clonotype was detected many times. V and J are TRBV10-3 and TRBJ2-2, with D perhaps TRBD2 (5 bases). Trimming took off 4 bases at V and 4 bases at J, with 10 bases between the two ends. The CDR3 consists of 14 residues. Germline values: CDR1 ENHRY, CDR2 SYGVKD. CDR3 sequence reads: CAISVGGSTGELFF. The CDR3 nucleotides are TGTGCCATCAGTGTAGGAGGTTCCACCGGGGAGCTGTTTTTT.

There are many counts of this clonotype. The genes are TRBV11-2 and TRBJ1-3, with a weak D call TRBD1 (5 bases). Germline values: CDR1 SGHAT, CDR2 FQNNGV. V lost 4 bases, J lost 0 bases, and 19 bases lay in between. This CDR3 contains 18 residues. CDR3 nucleotide sequence: TGTGCCAGCAGCTGCTGGGAGGGACGGTCACCCTCTGGAAACACCATATATTTT. As protein: CASSCWEGRSPSGNTIYF.

V is TRBV6-5 and J is TRBJ2-1; 7 bases are a match to TRBD2. CDR3 length: 15 amino acids. Germline CDR1 is MNHEY and CDR2 is SVGAGI. Unmatched junction bases numbered 10, after V lost 5 bases and J lost 6 bases. The CDR3 spells CASSNRDYGGNEQFF. The CDR3 DNA sequence: TGTGCCAGCAGTAACCGGGACTACGGGGGCAATGAGCAGTTCTTC.

This clonotype was observed at least ten times. V gene TRBV6-2 or TRBV6-3 combines with J gene TRBJ2-7, with TRBD1 matching over 8 bases. With V trimmed by 6 bases and J by 2 bases, 12 bases remained unmatched. The CDR3 totals 16 residues. Germline V CDR1 and CDR2: MNHEY, SVGEGT. This chain's CDR3 is CASRITPQGAPYEQYF. DNA of the CDR3: TGTGCCAGCAGGATCACCCCCCAGGGGGCTCCCTACGAGCAGTACTTC.